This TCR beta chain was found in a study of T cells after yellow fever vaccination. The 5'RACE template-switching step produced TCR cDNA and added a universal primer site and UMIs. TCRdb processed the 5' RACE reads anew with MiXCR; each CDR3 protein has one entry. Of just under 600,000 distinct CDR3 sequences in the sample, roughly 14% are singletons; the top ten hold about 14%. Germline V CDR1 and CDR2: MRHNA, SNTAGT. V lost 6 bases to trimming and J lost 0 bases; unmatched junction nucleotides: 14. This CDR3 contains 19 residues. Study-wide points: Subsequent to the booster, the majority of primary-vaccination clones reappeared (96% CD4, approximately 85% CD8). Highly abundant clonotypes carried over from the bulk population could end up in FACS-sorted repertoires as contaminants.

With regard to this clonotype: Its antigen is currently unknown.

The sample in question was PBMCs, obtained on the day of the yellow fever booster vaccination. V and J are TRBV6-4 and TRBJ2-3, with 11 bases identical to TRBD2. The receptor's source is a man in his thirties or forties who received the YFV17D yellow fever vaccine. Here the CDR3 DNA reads TGTGCCAGCAGGACGGTCACTAGCGGGAGCGCCCAGAGCACAGATACGCAGTATTTT. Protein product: CASRTVTSGSAQSTDTQYF.